The 21 T cell receptor beta chains given below trace back to one sample, sequenced in a study of shared clonotypes between healthy human individuals. Here immunoSEQ multiplex PCR was the method, and the copy in TCRdb shows in-frame clones only, minus some. This sample has about 1 million clones, with about 75% found just once. Material: memory CD4+ T cells sorted from blood. Described subset: CD45RA-negative fraction. Receptors originate from a man aged 18 to 29 in good health.

The V call is TRBV5-4, the J call TRBJ2-7; 7 nucleotides match TRBD1. Unmatched junction bases numbered 10, after V lost 4 bases and J lost 3 bases. The CDR3 spans 15 residues. Germline CDR1 SGHNT, CDR2 YYREEE (reference sequence). In nucleotides, the CDR3 is TGTGCCAGCAGCCCGGTTGACAGGGATGACTACGAGCAGTACTTC. Its translation is CASSPVDRDDYEQYF.

About this clone itself: At the DNA level, this CDR3 is encoded by other sequences in the same sample as well. V is TRBV28 and J is TRBJ1-2, with TRBD1 as a possible D gene (5 bases). The CDR3 length is 13 residues. V was cut by 5 bases and J by 5 bases, with 12 bases left in between. Germline CDR1 reads MDHEN; CDR2 reads SYDVKM. The CDR3 DNA sequence: TGTGCCAGCAGTCGGGGGAAGGATTATGGCTACACCTTC. Translation gives CASSRGKDYGYTF.

A note on this clone: A junction boundary mismatches the germline segment, possibly from a read error. The chain employs TRBV6-6 and TRBJ1-5; D gene unclear. CDR3 length: 14 amino acids. Germline V gene lookup returns CDR1 MNHNY and CDR2 SVGAGI (reference sequence). CDR3 nucleotides: TGTGCCAACAGTTACTCTAACACCAATCAGCCCCAGCATTTT. Amino acids: CANSYSNTNQPQHF.

The chain is built from TRBV6-1 and TRBJ1-5, with 9 bases that match TRBD1. This CDR3 is 15 amino acids long. Germline assignment: CDR1 MNHNS and CDR2 SASEGT. The J segment lost 7 bases and the V segment lost 4 bases, leaving 8 bases of the junction unmatched. CDR3 sequence reads: CASSGGTGMRQPQHF. CDR3 DNA sequence: TGTGCCAGCAGTGGCGGGACAGGGATGCGACAGCCCCAGCATTTT.

This clone was observed many times. The V call is TRBV9, the J call TRBJ2-3, with TRBD2 matching over 7 bases. Germline V gene sequence: CDR1 SGDLS, CDR2 YYNGEE. The CDR3 has 16 amino acids. After removal of 3 bases from V and 2 bases from J, the junction contained 9 bases not matched to a gene. DNA for the CDR3: TGTGCCAGCAGCGCCGGGACTACCCCAAACACAGATACGCAGTATTTT. Its protein is CASSAGTTPNTDTQYF. Looking up the rest from reference TRBV9 and TRBJ2-3 gives the full variable domain: DSGVTQTPKHLITATGQRVTLRCSPRSGDLSVYWYQQSLDQGLQFLIQYYNGEERAKGNILERFSAQQFPDLHSELNLSSLELGDSALYFCASSAGTTPNTDTQYFGPGTRLTVL.

The rearrangement joins TRBV19 to TRBJ2-3, with 9 positions matching TRBD2. V was clipped by 4 bases and J by 4 bases; unmatched bases: 6. Germline CDR1 reads LNHDA; CDR2 reads SQIVND (reference sequence). The CDR3 runs to 15 residues. The CDR3 DNA reads TGTGCCAGTAGTACGGGACTAGCACGCGCAGATACGCAGTATTTT. Translated: CASSTGLARADTQYF.

On this clone: A junction end diverges from the germline sequence, so it may reflect a read error. The chain uses TRBV7-7 and TRBJ2-2, with a weak D call TRBD2 (5 bases). Germline V gives CDR1 SSHAT, CDR2 FNYEAQ (reference sequence). CDR3 length: 15 amino acids. The CDR3 is CASSPDSPGTGELFF. Here the CDR3 DNA reads TGTGCTAGCAGCCCGGACTCCCCCGGTACCGGGGAGCTGTTTTTT.

This clone was recorded a few times. The chain employs TRBV2 and TRBJ2-7; 8 bases fit TRBD1. This CDR3 is built from 14 residues. In germline, CDR1 is SNHLY, CDR2 FYNNEI. The ends lost 7 bases at V and 0 bases at J; junction bases unmatched: 5. CDR3 DNA sequence: TGTGCCAGCAAGAGGGGACAGGACTCCTACGAGCAGTACTTC. Amino acid sequence: CASKRGQDSYEQYF.

The chain uses TRBV5-6 and TRBJ2-5; 7 bases map to TRBD1. V dropped 6 bases and J dropped 1; count of bases not matched to a gene: 12. The CDR3 runs to 16 residues. Germline CDR1 reads SGHDT; CDR2 reads YYEEEE. CDR3 loop: CASTRWDSLLQETQYF. The CDR3 DNA sequence: TGTGCCAGCACCCGATGGGACAGCCTTCTCCAAGAGACCCAGTACTTC.

The V and J genes are TRBV7-2 and TRBJ2-5; TRBD1 is a possible D gene (6 bases). V was trimmed by 5 bases and J by 3 bases, leaving 16 bases between them. From germline, CDR1 is SGHTA and CDR2 FQGNSA. This CDR3 is 15 amino acids long. CDR3 DNA sequence: TGTGCCAGCAGCCCAGAAGGTACAGGGAAAGAGACCCAGTACTTC. Residues: CASSPEGTGKETQYF. The full variable domain, completed using reference TRBV7-2 and TRBJ2-5, is GAGVSQSPSNKVTEKGKDVELRCDPISGHTALYWYRQSLGQGLEFLIYFQGNSAPDKSGLPSDRFSAERTGGSVSTLTIQRTQQEDSAVYLCASSPEGTGKETQYFGPGTRLLVL.

The chain employs TRBV28 and TRBJ1-3; D unresolved. Germline CDR1 MDHEN, CDR2 SYDVKM. This CDR3 has 15 residues. V dropped 3 bases and J dropped 4 bases, with 13 bases sitting between them. The CDR3 DNA is TGTGCCAGCAGTTTCGAAGGCCAGGCCGGAAACACCATATATTTT. Translating gives CASSFEGQAGNTIYF.

The chain couples TRBV4-3 to TRBJ2-5, with D unclear. Germline V CDR1 and CDR2: LGHNA, YSLEER. V shed 3 bases and J shed 7 bases, with 12 bases lying between them. There are 13 residues in the CDR3. The CDR3 reads CASSQDPIGTQYF. In DNA form, the CDR3 reads TGCGCCAGCAGCCAGGACCCGATAGGGACCCAGTACTTC.

For the CDR3, the DNA is TGTGCCTGGACCCGGGACAGTTTTGGGAATGGCTACACCTTC. Encoded protein: CAWTRDSFGNGYTF. The chain carries TRBV30 and TRBJ1-2, with 7 bases identical to TRBD1. The CDR3 covers 14 residues. J gave up 6 bases and V 4 bases, and 11 bases lay outside the gene matches. CDR1 is GTSNPN and CDR2 is SVGIG in the germline V gene (reference sequence).

The chain couples TRBV6-6 to TRBJ2-7; D is uncertain. CDR1 is MNHNY, CDR2 SVGAGI, per germline (reference sequence). The germline V and J ends were trimmed by 6 bases and 5 bases, with 20 bases remaining between them. The CDR3 consists of 15 residues. This CDR3 is CASSLVPAEGHEQYF. For the CDR3, the DNA is TGTGCCAGCAGCCTAGTCCCCGCCGAAGGGCACGAGCAGTACTTC.

CDR3 region: CASSMPSTEAFF. In nucleotides, the CDR3 is TGTGCCAGTAGTATGCCATCCACTGAAGCTTTCTTT. V usage is TRBV19 and J usage is TRBJ1-1; no clear D gene. This CDR3 has 12 amino acids. Trimming left V 3 bases short and J 4 bases short, with 6 bases between. Germline CDR1 is LNHDA and CDR2 is SQIVND (reference sequence).

The chain is built from TRBV7-3 and TRBJ2-2; D is uncertain. V lost 7 bases and J lost 1, with 10 bases in between. Germline CDR1 is SGHTA and CDR2 is FQGTGA. This CDR3 is 14 amino acids long. As DNA, the CDR3 is TGTGCCAGCAATCTAGGGCGGAACACCGGGGAGCTGTTTTTT. This codes for CASNLGRNTGELFF.

This clone was seen a few times. The chain is built from TRBV28 and TRBJ1-1; a possible D gene is TRBD1 (5 bases). Germline lookup yields CDR1 MDHEN and CDR2 SYDVKM. V was clipped by 3 bases and J by 3 bases, with 11 bases between them. The CDR3 covers 14 residues. The CDR3 is CASSLRGKYTEAFF. CDR3 coding DNA: TGTGCCAGCAGTTTGCGGGGGAAGTACACTGAAGCTTTCTTT. Full variable domain (rest looked up from reference TRBV28 and TRBJ1-1): DVKVTQSSRYLVKRTGEKVFLECVQDMDHENMFWYRQDPGLGLRLIYFSYDVKMKEKGDIPEGYSVSREKKERFSLILESASTNQTSMYLCASSLRGKYTEAFFGQGTRLTVV.

V gene TRBV18 combines with J gene TRBJ1-2; D is perhaps TRBD1 (5 bases). The length of the CDR3 is 14 residues. Germline assignment: CDR1 KGHSH and CDR2 LQKENI. V was cut by 0 bases and J by 6 bases, with 11 bases left in between. This CDR3 is CASSPPSGENGYTF. In nucleotides, the CDR3 is TGTGCCAGCTCACCACCTTCGGGGGAGAATGGCTACACCTTC. Based on the CDR3 plus reference TRBV18 and TRBJ1-2, the full variable domain is NAGVMQNPRHLVRRRGQEARLRCSPMKGHSHVYWYRQLPEEGLKFMVYLQKENIIDESGMPKERFSAEFPKEGPSILRIQQVVRGDSAAYFCASSPPSGENGYTFGSGTRLTVV.

The CDR3 DNA reads as TGTGCCAGCAGCGCACCCCCCGGCAGGGCTGGAAACACCATATATTTT. This translates into CASSAPPGRAGNTIYF. The V gene is TRBV9, the J gene TRBJ1-3; a possible D gene is TRBD1 (5 bases). The CDR3 extends over 16 amino acids. The germline gives CDR1 SGDLS, CDR2 YYNGEE. Trimming stripped 3 bases from V and 2 bases from J, with 15 bases between.

The chain recombines TRBV5-1 with TRBJ2-2; D gene ambiguous. V dropped 1 base and J dropped 6 bases, with 13 bases sitting between them. CDR3 size: 15 residues. Germline CDR1 is SGHRS and CDR2 is YFSETQ. The CDR3 here is CASSLMGSTAGELFF. The CDR3 DNA reads TGCGCCAGCAGCTTGATGGGGTCGACCGCCGGGGAGCTGTTTTTT.

This chain connects TRBV19 to TRBJ2-7, with 10 bases identical to TRBD2. J lost 2 bases, V lost 2 bases, and 0 bases had no gene match. The CDR3 is made up of 14 amino acids. Per germline, CDR1 LNHDA and CDR2 SQIVND (reference sequence). CDR3: CASSISGRAYEQYF. As DNA, the CDR3 is TGTGCCAGTAGTATAAGCGGGAGGGCCTACGAGCAGTACTTC.